What follows are 7 T cell receptor beta chains derived from one specimen sequenced in a study of cytomegalovirus exposure and HLA in healthy donors. Researchers ran the PCR with 60 Vbeta and 13 Jbeta primers. Method: immunoSEQ multiplex PCR; TCRdb's copy keeps in-frame clones and lacks some. This table has around 140,000 clones, roughly 70% appearing once. Sequenced: PBMCs. The receptors stem from a man between 25 and 39 years old in good health and CMV-seronegative.

The CDR3 is CASSAGGSENNEQFF. As DNA, the CDR3 is TGTGCCAGCAGCGCGGGGGGGAGCGAAAACAATGAGCAGTTCTTC. The gene calls are TRBV11-2 and TRBJ2-1, with 9 bases identical to TRBD2. The V segment lost 5 bases and the J segment 5 bases; nucleotides outside the gene matches: 7. The CDR3 spans 15 residues. Germline V gene sequence: CDR1 SGHAT, CDR2 FQNNGV.

V is TRBV6-6 and J is TRBJ2-3, with D unresolved. CDR3 size: 13 residues. Per the germline V gene, CDR1 is MNHNY and CDR2 is SVGAGI (reference sequence). Trimming shortened V by 5 bases and J by 1 base, and 7 bases separated the two germline ends. For the CDR3, the DNA is TGTGCCAGCAGTCCCCAGGGCACAGATACGCAGTATTTT. Its translation: CASSPQGTDTQYF.

This clone has a handful of counts. The J gene is TRBJ2-3, the V gene TRBV5-1; no firm D call. The CDR3 length is 12 residues. The V end was cut by 1 base, the J end by 6 bases, with 6 bases between. CDR1 and CDR2 from the germline V gene are SGHRS and YFSETQ. This CDR3 is CASSLSRDTQYF. The CDR3 DNA sequence: TGCGCCAGCAGCTTGTCTCGGGATACGCAGTATTTT.

The chain combines TRBV5-6 with TRBJ2-5, with 10 bases matching TRBD1. The DNA end is a closer match to TRBJ2-7, so the J assignment may be wrong. Germline assignment: CDR1 SGHDT and CDR2 YYEEEE. The CDR3 totals 16 residues. The DNA for the CDR3 is TGTGCCAGCAGCTTAGGGGTGTGGACAGGGGGCTACGAGCAGTACTTC. This codes for CASSLGVWTGGYEQYF.

The chain joins TRBV19 to TRBJ1-2; 9 nucleotides match TRBD1. Germline assignment: CDR1 LNHDA and CDR2 SQIVND (reference sequence). CDR3 length equals 13 residues. The junction had 6 bases not matched to a gene; V was cut back by 6 bases and J by 7 bases. The CDR3 DNA follows: TGTGCCAGTAGAAAGGGACAGGGCTTTGGCTACACCTTC. This encodes CASRKGQGFGYTF.

The chain has TRBV7-2 and TRBJ2-5; TRBD1 matches 8 bases. In germline, CDR1 is SGHTA, CDR2 FQGNSA. V shed 5 bases, J shed 2 bases, and the junction held 4 bases outside the gene matches. The CDR3 contains 14 residues. CDR3 protein: CASSLQGGQETQYF. For the CDR3, the DNA is TGTGCCAGCAGCCTACAGGGGGGACAAGAGACCCAGTACTTC.

The rearrangement links TRBV4-1 to TRBJ2-6; 7 bases match TRBD1. Germline CDR1 reads MGHRA; CDR2 reads YSYEKL. J gave up 0 bases and V 4 bases, and 3 bases lay outside the gene matches. The CDR3 spans 16 residues. Here the CDR3 reads CASSLTGASGANVLTF. In DNA form, the CDR3 reads TGCGCCAGCAGCCTCACAGGGGCCTCTGGGGCCAACGTCCTGACTTTC.